Listed here are 20 T cell receptor beta chains from one sample, sequenced in a study of T cell responses to AZD1222 COVID-19 vaccine. Repertoires were generated with immunoSEQ multiplex PCR, while TCRdb's copy carries only in-frame clones and drops some. The sample yields some 190,000 clones, approximately 94% seen once. Sequencing was performed on peripheral blood, taken 28 days after the second dose of the MenACWY control vaccine. These receptors originate from an adult who received the MenACWY meningococcal vaccine as a control.

This rearrangement joins TRBV5-6 to TRBJ1-6; a weak D match, TRBD1 (5 bases). The CDR3 is 17 amino acids. Between the trimmed V and J ends, which lost 3 bases and 0 bases, there was a span of 13 bases. The germline CDR1 and CDR2 sequences are SGHDT and YYEEEE. This CDR3 is CASSWLGGSSYNSPLHF. CDR3 coding DNA: TGTGCCAGCAGCTGGTTGGGGGGGAGCTCCTATAATTCACCCCTCCACTTT. Based on the CDR3 plus reference TRBV5-6 and TRBJ1-6, the full variable domain is DAGVTQSPTHLIKTRGQQVTLRCSPKSGHDTVSWYQQALGQGPQFIFQYYEEEERQRGNFPDRFSGHQFPNYSSELNVNALLLGDSALYLCASSWLGGSSYNSPLHFGNGTRLTVT.

This chain connects TRBV11-2 to TRBJ2-7; D uncertain. Germline loops: CDR1 SGHAT, CDR2 FQNNGV. The CDR3 extends over 15 amino acids. V lost 4 bases, J lost 2 bases, and 15 bases lay in between. CDR3 sequence (DNA): TGTGCCAGCAGCTCCCTATCCAGGAGCGCCTACGAGCAGTACTTC. Its protein product is CASSSLSRSAYEQYF.

The chain uses TRBV6-4 and TRBJ1-1, with D possibly TRBD1 on 5 matching bases. The CDR3 has 14 residues. CDR1 and CDR2 (germline): MRHNA, SNTAGT. With 4 bases removed from V and 1 base from J, the gap between germline ends came to 10 bases. The CDR3 spells CASSATAENTEAFF. The CDR3 nucleotides read TGTGCCAGCAGTGCGACAGCGGAGAACACTGAAGCTTTCTTT.

This clone was seen only a few times. This chain joins TRBV28 and TRBJ1-2; D unresolved. The CDR3 is 14 amino acids. CDR1 and CDR2 (germline): MDHEN, SYDVKM. V gave up 8 bases and J gave up 3 bases, with 16 bases separating them. CDR3 DNA: TGTGCCAGCCCATCGCCCCTGACGCACTATGGCTACACCTTC. Its protein is CASPSPLTHYGYTF.

Concerning this clone itself: Other DNA sequences within the sample encode an identical CDR3. This chain connects TRBV19 to TRBJ2-5; no firm D call. Germline CDR1 reads LNHDA; CDR2 reads SQIVND (reference sequence). V lost 6 bases, J lost 3 bases, and 5 bases lay in between. This CDR3 comprises 11 residues. DNA for the CDR3: TGTGCCAGTAGCAGAGAAGAGACCCAGTACTTC. The encoded protein is CASSREETQYF. Complete variable domain (other parts from reference TRBV19 and TRBJ2-5): DGGITQSPKYLFRKEGQNVTLSCEQNLNHDAMYWYRQDPGQGLRLIYYSQIVNDFQKGDIAEGYSVSREKKESFPLTVTSAQKNPTAFYLCASSREETQYFGPGTRLLVL.

The rearrangement uses TRBV28 and TRBJ2-3; D gene unclear. Germline loops: CDR1 MDHEN, CDR2 SYDVKM. The CDR3 extends over 15 amino acids. Trimming pared 4 bases from V and 4 bases from J, leaving 15 bases between. Here the CDR3 DNA reads TGTGCCAGCAGTTCCCCCCCAGTTTTCGCAGATACGCAGTATTTT. As protein: CASSSPPVFADTQYF.

This chain connects TRBV9 to TRBJ1-1; maybe TRBD1 (6 bases). The CDR3 is 16 amino acids. In germline, CDR1 is SGDLS, CDR2 YYNGEE. V lost 1 base to trimming and J lost 0 bases, with 13 bases between them. The CDR3 protein is CASSVRGGNLNTEAFF. The CDR3 nucleotides are TGTGCCAGCAGCGTAAGGGGGGGAAACTTGAACACTGAAGCTTTCTTT. The full variable domain, with the rest looked up from reference TRBV9 and TRBJ1-1, is DSGVTQTPKHLITATGQRVTLRCSPRSGDLSVYWYQQSLDQGLQFLIQYYNGEERAKGNILERFSAQQFPDLHSELNLSSLELGDSALYFCASSVRGGNLNTEAFFGQGTRLTVV.

V usage is TRBV7-8 and J usage is TRBJ2-1; D unresolved. Between the trimmed V and J ends, which lost 0 bases and 6 bases, there was a span of 15 bases. The CDR3 is 16 residues long. Germline values: CDR1 SGHVS, CDR2 FQNEAQ. DNA for the CDR3: TGTGCCAGCAGCTTAGCGAGGTTAGATGGGATCAATGAGCAGTTCTTC. It encodes CASSLARLDGINEQFF.

The chain carries TRBV9 and TRBJ2-7; D not certain. The CDR3 has 14 residues. Per the germline V gene, CDR1 is SGDLS and CDR2 is YYNGEE. V lost 4 bases and J 5 bases, leaving 16 bases between the germline ends. The CDR3 DNA follows: TGTGCCAGCAGCCCTACCTTGGGTTTCAACGAGCAGTACTTC. It translates to CASSPTLGFNEQYF.

The genes are TRBV30 and TRBJ1-2; D possibly corresponds to TRBD1 (5 bases). V was pared by 1 base and J by 7 bases, with 19 bases between. The V gene's germline CDR1 is GTSNPN and CDR2 SVGIG (reference sequence). The CDR3 consists of 15 residues. CDR3 DNA: TGTGCCTGGAGTGAACCTTGGGGGAGCGCAGTTGGCTACACCTTC. Amino acids: CAWSEPWGSAVGYTF.

The gene calls are TRBV4-3 and TRBJ1-3; D ambiguous. Germline V gene data show CDR1 as LGHNA and CDR2 as YSLEER. V was clipped by 2 bases and J by 4 bases, with 9 bases between them. The CDR3 covers 14 residues. CDR3 coding DNA: TGCGCCAGCAGCCAACACGGCGACGGAAACACCATATATTTT. Protein: CASSQHGDGNTIYF.

The chain carries TRBV19 and TRBJ2-1, with TRBD2 as a possible D gene (6 bases). The CDR3 totals 15 residues. V shed 3 bases and J shed 2 bases, with 11 bases lying between them. Germline CDR1 and CDR2: LNHDA and SQIVND (reference sequence). This chain's CDR3 is CASSIGGSPYNEQFF. The CDR3 DNA reads TGTGCCAGTAGTATCGGAGGGAGCCCCTACAATGAGCAGTTCTTC.

V usage is TRBV4-1 and J usage is TRBJ2-7; no clear D. The CDR3 has 13 residues. The germline CDR1 and CDR2 sequences are MGHRA and YSYEKL. V was shortened by 1 base and J by 0 bases, with 4 bases between the two germline ends. The CDR3 DNA reads TGCGCCAGCAGCCAAGGTCCCTCCTACGAGCAGTACTTC. It encodes CASSQGPSYEQYF.

This rearrangement joins TRBV5-4 to TRBJ2-5; D is ambiguous. V dropped 1 base and J dropped 2 bases, with 6 bases sitting between them. CDR3 length: 13 residues. Germline CDR1 SGHNT, CDR2 YYREEE (reference sequence). CDR3 in amino acids: CASSLRFQETQYF. The CDR3 bases are TGTGCCAGCAGCTTGAGGTTTCAAGAGACCCAGTACTTC. Variable domain in full (rest from reference TRBV5-4 and TRBJ2-5): ETGVTQSPTHLIKTRGQQVTLRCSSQSGHNTVSWYQQALGQGPQFIFQYYREEENGRGNFPPRFSGLQFPNYSSELNVNALELDDSALYLCASSLRFQETQYFGPGTRLLVL.

The chain employs TRBV7-8 and TRBJ2-7; a possible D gene is TRBD1 (6 bases). V gave up 3 bases and J gave up 0 bases, with 9 bases separating them. This CDR3 region has 14 residues. The germline V gene encodes CDR1 SGHVS and CDR2 FQNEAQ. CDR3 nucleotides: TGTGCCAGCAGCTTGGGACATAGCTCCTACGAGCAGTACTTC. Translated: CASSLGHSSYEQYF.

The chain combines TRBV7-2 with TRBJ2-3, with D possibly being TRBD2 (5 bases). The V gene's germline CDR1 is SGHTA and CDR2 FQGNSA. CDR3 length: 19 amino acids. The ends were cut back, 5 bases at V and 0 bases at J, with 24 bases in the middle. CDR3 sequence: CASSVVSGSHRVSTDTQYF. Written as DNA, the CDR3 is TGTGCCAGCAGCGTAGTGTCGGGGAGCCACCGTGTTAGCACAGATACGCAGTATTTT. The entire variable domain, with the rest obtained from reference TRBV7-2 and TRBJ2-3, is as follows: GAGVSQSPSNKVTEKGKDVELRCDPISGHTALYWYRQSLGQGLEFLIYFQGNSAPDKSGLPSDRFSAERTGGSVSTLTIQRTQQEDSAVYLCASSVVSGSHRVSTDTQYFGPGTRLTVL.

This chain connects TRBV18 to TRBJ1-2; D uncertain. Trimming removed 5 bases at V and 2 bases at J, with 12 bases between. The CDR3 is 14 amino acids. Germline-derived CDR1 and CDR2 are KGHSH and LQKENI. In DNA form, the CDR3 reads TGTGCCAGCTCAGCTACAGAGGGAAACTATGGCTACACCTTC. As protein: CASSATEGNYGYTF.

This chain links TRBV28 with TRBJ1-6; the match to TRBD1 covers 9 bases. CDR3 length: 15 residues. V shed 4 bases and J 9 bases; nucleotides not matched to a gene: 7. Germline CDR1 reads MDHEN; CDR2 reads SYDVKM. CDR3 sequence: CASSSPGQGTSPLHF. Written as DNA, the CDR3 is TGTGCCAGCAGTTCACCGGGACAGGGAACTTCACCCCTCCACTTT.

J is TRBJ2-1 and V is TRBV27; weak D call: TRBD1 (6 bases). Trimming removed 8 bases from V and 0 bases from J, with 11 bases in between. The CDR3 contains 14 residues. The germline V gene has CDR1 MNHEY and CDR2 SMNVEV (reference sequence). CDR3 nucleotides: TGTGCCAGCTCTAACAGGGACTCCTACAATGAGCAGTTCTTC. Protein: CASSNRDSYNEQFF.

The V call is TRBV2, the J call TRBJ1-5, with 7 positions matching TRBD1. V shed 4 bases, J shed 5 bases, and the junction held 11 bases outside the gene matches. Germline CDR1 is SNHLY and CDR2 is FYNNEI. The CDR3 extends over 16 amino acids. The CDR3 DNA reads as TGTGCCAGCAGTGGAGGCCGACAGGGCGGTTATCAGCCCCAGCATTTT. Protein sequence: CASSGGRQGGYQPQHF.